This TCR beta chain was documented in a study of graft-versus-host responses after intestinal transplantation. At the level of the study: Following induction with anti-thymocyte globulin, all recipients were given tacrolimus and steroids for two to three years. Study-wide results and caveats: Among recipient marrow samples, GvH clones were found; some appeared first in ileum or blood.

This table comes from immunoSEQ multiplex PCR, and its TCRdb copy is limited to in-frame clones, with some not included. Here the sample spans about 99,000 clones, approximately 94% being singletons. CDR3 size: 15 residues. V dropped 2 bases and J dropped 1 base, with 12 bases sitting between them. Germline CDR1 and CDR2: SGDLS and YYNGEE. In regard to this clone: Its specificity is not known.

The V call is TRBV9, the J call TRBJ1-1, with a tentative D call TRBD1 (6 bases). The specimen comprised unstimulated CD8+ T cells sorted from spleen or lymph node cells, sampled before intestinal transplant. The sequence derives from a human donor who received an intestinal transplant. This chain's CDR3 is CASSVITGRNTEAFF. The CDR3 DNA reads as TGTGCCAGCAGCGTTATTACAGGGAGGAACACTGAAGCTTTCTTT. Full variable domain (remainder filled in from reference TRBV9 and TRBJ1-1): DSGVTQTPKHLITATGQRVTLRCSPRSGDLSVYWYQQSLDQGLQFLIQYYNGEERAKGNILERFSAQQFPDLHSELNLSSLELGDSALYFCASSVITGRNTEAFFGQGTRLTVV.